This T cell receptor beta chain comes out of a study of blood T cell repertoires in COVID-19 (dated by TCRdb to the early 2020s). About the study as a whole: Samples from collaborators originated in the United States, Italy and Spain and spanned both the acute and convalescent phases of COVID-19. The material from the prospective study consisted of cDNA or gDNA derived from T cells, B-cell-depleted T cells, or PBMCs. Subjects who had been exposed to COVID-19, were actively infected with it, or had recovered from it provided the deeply sampled blood TCRbeta repertoires that made up the dataset. The repertoires were released in a freely available public database intended as a resource for research on the immune response to SARS-CoV-2. The samples were drawn from the first 160 participants of the ongoing ImmuneRACE study and from 1,254 subjects provided by 6 global collaborators. A de-identified subject ID, COVID-19 status, age in years and sex were almost always included in the sample metadata. HLA class I and class II types, where available, came from metadata supplied by the sample provider rather than from assay-based typing. The paper's findings and limits, for the study overall: The quantity of clinical and demographic metadata differed by source and by participant and was supplied without curation.

The immunoSEQ Assay, a bias-controlled multiplex PCR, was used to amplify TCRbeta CDR3 regions from genomic DNA. Turning to the authors' computational methods: Nucleated cell counts per sample were estimated from amplification of reference gene primers within the assay. To quantify the absolute abundance of each unique TCRbeta CDR3 rearrangement, sequence reads were collapsed and filtered. For each sample, productive Simpson clonality was calculated by taking the square root of Simpson's diversity index across productive rearrangements. The source is immuneACCESS, and TCRdb retained only in-frame sequences with V and J called. Part of the clones is not carried over; for the studies checked, unresolved V genes explain less than half of this, and the remainder is unexplained. That table is the source of V, J and clone size, and D and trimming were worked out from the DNA. For this sample there are some 180,000 clones; about 86% appear just once. Of the sample, roughly 10% falls within the top ten clones.

As regards this clone: Its target antigen remains unknown. No qualities accompany the bases; no much larger clone lies one base away.

Collaborating institutions collected whole blood in K2EDTA tubes following their own protocols. For TCRbeta analysis, collaborators shipped samples as frozen whole blood, isolated PBMCs, or DNA extracted from either of those sample types. The receptor comes from a man aged 70 or older with active or convalescent COVID-19. The specimen was peripheral blood.

The bases are TGTGCCAGCAGCCCTTACAGTCTGATGAACACTGAAGCTTTCTTT. This is translated as CASSPYSLMNTEAFF. The sequence links TRBV9 to TRBJ1-1; there is no confident call for the D gene. The V end loses 4 bases and the J end loses 0 bases, and a stretch of 13 bases separates them. The CDR3 numbers 15 residues from cysteine through phenylalanine. The retained sequence is limited to the CDR3, 45 bases, with the frame set at the first base. Taken from the germline V gene, the CDR1 and CDR2 loops are SGDLS and YYNGEE.